These 10 T cell receptor beta chains originate from one sample sequenced in a study of cytomegalovirus exposure and HLA in healthy donors. The PCR employed 60 Vbeta primers together with 13 Jbeta primers. Measured with immunoSEQ multiplex PCR; TCRdb has only the in-frame clones, and not every one. The data hold 140,000 or so clones, with 76% observed a single time. The sequenced sample was PBMCs. The receptor source for this set is a woman in her forties in good health and CMV-seronegative.

The chain employs TRBV6-1 and TRBJ2-1; 10 nucleotides match TRBD2. The V segment lost 6 bases and the J segment 4 bases; nucleotides outside the gene matches: 6. The CDR3 totals 15 residues. Germline CDR1 and CDR2: MNHNS and SASEGT. The CDR3 loop is CASRSGGAGYNEQFF. The CDR3, as DNA: TGTGCCAGCAGAAGCGGGGGGGCCGGATACAATGAGCAGTTCTTC.

CDR3 protein: CASSAVGTEAFF. The CDR3 DNA sequence: TGTGCCAGCAGTGCGGTTGGCACTGAAGCTTTCTTT. The rearrangement uses TRBV25-1 and TRBJ1-1; the D is unclear. Germline values: CDR1 MGHDK, CDR2 SYGVNS. The V gene lost 4 bases and the J gene lost 4 bases, with 7 bases spanning the gap. This CDR3 has 12 amino acids.

This rearrangement joins TRBV28 to TRBJ1-2; 11 nucleotides align to TRBD1. The V and J ends lost 4 bases and 2 bases, in that order; junction bases with no gene match: 9. CDR1 MDHEN and CDR2 SYDVKM come from the germline V gene. The CDR3 spans 17 residues. CDR3 coding DNA: TGTGCCAGCAGTTCCGGGACAGGGGGGACCGGGAACTATGGCTACACCTTC. Amino acids: CASSSGTGGTGNYGYTF.

Only one count was recorded for this clone. This CDR3 is CAIQEENEQYF. The CDR3 nucleotides read TGTGCCATCCAGGAGGAGAACGAGCAGTACTTC. J is TRBJ2-7 and V is TRBV10-3; tentatively, D is TRBD2 (5 bases). The V end was cut by 8 bases, the J end by 5 bases, with 10 bases between. CDR3 length equals 11 residues. The V gene's germline CDR1 is ENHRY and CDR2 SYGVKD.

The chain couples TRBV18 to TRBJ1-2, with D maybe TRBD1 (5 bases). Germline-derived CDR1 and CDR2 are KGHSH and LQKENI. This CDR3 region has 14 residues. V was trimmed by 3 bases and J by 4 bases, leaving 12 bases between them. This chain's CDR3 is CASSPGPALYGYTF. CDR3 nucleotides: TGTGCCAGCTCACCGGGGCCGGCCCTCTATGGCTACACCTTC. The whole variable domain, filled in from reference TRBV18 and TRBJ1-2, reads NAGVMQNPRHLVRRRGQEARLRCSPMKGHSHVYWYRQLPEEGLKFMVYLQKENIIDESGMPKERFSAEFPKEGPSILRIQQVVRGDSAAYFCASSPGPALYGYTFGSGTRLTVV.

The chain carries TRBV29-1 and TRBJ1-2, with 7 nucleotides matching TRBD1. Trimming took 7 bases from V and 8 from J; bases not matched to a gene: 7. CDR3 size: 11 residues. Germline CDR1 SQVTM, CDR2 ANQGSEA. CDR3 DNA sequence: TGCAGCGCGCAAACAGGGGCCGGCTACACCTTC. Protein sequence: CSAQTGAGYTF.

The chain combines TRBV5-5 with TRBJ1-1; D unclear. V lost 2 bases to trimming and J lost 8 bases, with 7 bases between them. CDR1 and CDR2 from the germline V gene are SGHKS and YYEKEE (reference sequence). The CDR3 contains 11 residues. In nucleotides, the CDR3 is TGTGCCAGCAGCTTAAGAGGAGAAGCTTTCTTT. This encodes CASSLRGEAFF.

This clone turned up a few times. DNA of the CDR3: TGTGCCAGCAGCGTCACAGGGATGGGGCAGCCCCAGCATTTT. Translating gives CASSVTGMGQPQHF. The chain couples TRBV7-9 to TRBJ1-5; D might be TRBD1 (6 bases). Looked up from germline, CDR1 is SEHNR and CDR2 is FQNEAQ (reference sequence). The CDR3 consists of 14 residues. The ends were cut back, 5 bases at V and 7 bases at J, with 15 bases in the middle.

The chain couples TRBV15 to TRBJ1-2, with D perhaps TRBD1 (6 bases). In germline, CDR1 is LNHNV, CDR2 YYDKDF (reference sequence). This CDR3 has 13 residues. The V end lost 9 bases, the J end lost 3 bases, and 14 bases lay between the germline ends. CDR3 nucleotide sequence: TGTGCCACGAAAACAGGGACGGACTATGGCTACACCTTC. Encoded protein: CATKTGTDYGYTF.

The V and J genes are TRBV2 and TRBJ1-3; D is undetermined. Germline assignment: CDR1 SNHLY and CDR2 FYNNEI. This CDR3 has 13 amino acids. Trimming removed 6 bases from V and 7 bases from J, with 13 bases in between. The DNA of the CDR3 is TGTGCCAGCAGCACCCCCCGAGGGAACACCATATATTTT. Translated, it gives CASSTPRGNTIYF. The entire variable domain, with the rest obtained from reference TRBV2 and TRBJ1-3, is as follows: EPEVTQTPSHQVTQMGQEVILRCVPISNHLYFYWYRQILGQKVEFLVSFYNNEISEKSEIFDDQFSVERPDGSNFTLKIRSTKLEDSAMYFCASSTPRGNTIYFGEGSWLTVV.